This T cell receptor beta chain was captured in a study of prognosis after radiotherapy for stage I lung cancer (dated by TCRdb to the early 2020s). A note on the overall study: Between early 2018 and 2019, more than 15 stage I NSCLC patients were enrolled in Nanjing, China. There were around 15 patients with newly diagnosed primary stage I lung tumors and a few patients with oligometastatic NSCLC after surgical resection of the primary tumor. All patients were regarded as medically inoperable, because of comorbidities in over 10 patients and refusal of surgery in several patients. The cohort included about a dozen men and five or six women, with a median age of approximately 74 years and a range of roughly 53 to 85 years. Tumor histology was squamous cell carcinoma in several patients and adenocarcinoma in some 13. Image-guided IMRT or VMAT was used to deliver SBRT in 3 to 5 fractions at a biologically effective dose of at least 100 Gy. Concurrent therapy was not administered to any patient alongside SBRT. Distant metastases were developed by four of the 19 patients after SBRT, at a median of around seven months, whereas no significant progression was observed in the other 15 patients. This study profiled peripheral blood TCR beta repertoires from stage I NSCLC patients before and after stereotactic body radiotherapy and linked the repertoires to distant failure. The study sequenced approximately 38 blood samples from some 20 patients, one before and one after SBRT per patient. Here is what the overall study found, with its caveats: Post-SBRT Shannon entropy and its change from baseline were lower in patients who developed distant metastases; baseline Shannon entropy was not associated with metastases. After SBRT, the number of unique TCR clones decreased (median roughly 10,000 before versus 6,500 to 7,000 after; Wilcoxon paired P=0.011). All reported P values were unadjusted for multiple comparisons. No determination of tumor specificity was made for expanded TCR clones. TRBV and TRBJ usage frequencies reportedly differed by metastasis status, in two V genes at baseline and in some 10 V and two J genes after SBRT. The study was limited by its small cohort and short follow-up, and the findings require independent validation.

All patients had node-negative disease on CT and PET/CT, and none had a history of other malignancies or prior chemotherapy or radiotherapy. At each of the two time points, roughly 6.5 milliliters of peripheral venous blood were collected into EDTA tubes. Ficoll-Paque Plus density-gradient centrifugation was used to isolate PBMCs. Samples were stored at -80°C immediately after collection until analysis. Spanning cysteine to phenylalanine, the CDR3 consists of 14 amino acids. The retained sequence is limited to the CDR3, 42 bases, with the frame set at the first base. Per the germline V gene, SGDLS is the CDR1 and YYNGEE is the CDR2. The germline ends are 11 bases apart after V is trimmed by 7 bases and J by 1 base. This clonotype showed up many times. Its antigen target is currently unknown. Base-call qualities are not available, and no considerably larger clone is one nucleotide away. Two rounds of multiplex PCR on genomic DNA were used to amplify the TCR beta CDR3 region. The first PCR round used primers specific to each TRBV and TRBJ gene, with sequences filed in Chinese patent CN105087789A. Universal primers were used in the second round of PCR. The Roche High Pure PCR Template Preparation Kit was used to extract genomic DNA from frozen PBMCs. Libraries were sequenced paired-end with 151 bp reads on an Illumina HiSeq 3000. On the study's bioinformatics: CutAdapt was used to remove raw reads lacking the multiplex PCR primer sequences. PEAR was used to merge high-quality paired reads into contigs. TRB V, D and J gene segments were assigned to each contig with MiXCR by alignment to reference sequences. CDR3 sequences were clustered by base quality and sequence similarity to remove sequencing errors. Diversity was measured as Shannon entropy normalized by the natural log of productive TCR sequence number. Clonality was computed as one minus the ratio of Shannon entropy to the natural log of the number of unique clonotypes. Progression-free survival cut-offs for repertoire metrics were chosen using the Youden index of ROC curves, with analyses run in R 3.5.3. Using fastp at Q25 and MiXCR, TCRdb reprocessed the public reads and kept productive beta chains. Under each unique CDR3 protein, matching rows form one entry showing the most common genes and DNA. For this entry, the V and J calls and clone size follow TCRdb and not the study's own pipeline. Counted in this sample were 31,000 or so distinct CDR3 sequences; around 48% of them appeared once. 16% of the sample rests with the top ten.

The starting material was PBMCs, obtained before or after stereotactic body radiation therapy (not recorded which). In this chain, TRBV9 is recombined with TRBJ2-2; the D segment cannot be called with confidence. The origin of this receptor is a donor over 45 with non-small cell lung cancer. The nucleotides are TGTGCCAGCGGATCCCCAGGGAACACCGGGGAGCTGTTTTTT. This codes for CASGSPGNTGELFF.